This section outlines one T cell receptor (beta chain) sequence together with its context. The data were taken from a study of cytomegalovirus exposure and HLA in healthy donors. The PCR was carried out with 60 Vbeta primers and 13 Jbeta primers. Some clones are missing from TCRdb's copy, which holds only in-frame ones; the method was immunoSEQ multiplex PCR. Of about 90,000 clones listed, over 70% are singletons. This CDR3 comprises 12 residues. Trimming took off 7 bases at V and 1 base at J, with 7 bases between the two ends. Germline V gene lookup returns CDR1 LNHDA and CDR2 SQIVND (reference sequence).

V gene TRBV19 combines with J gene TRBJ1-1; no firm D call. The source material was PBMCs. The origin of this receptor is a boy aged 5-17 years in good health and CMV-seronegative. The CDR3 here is CASTTRNTEAFF. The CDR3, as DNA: TGTGCCAGTACTACGAGGAACACTGAAGCTTTCTTT. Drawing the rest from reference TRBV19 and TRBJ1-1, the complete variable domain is DGGITQSPKYLFRKEGQNVTLSCEQNLNHDAMYWYRQDPGQGLRLIYYSQIVNDFQKGDIAEGYSVSREKKESFPLTVTSAQKNPTAFYLCASTTRNTEAFFGQGTRLTVV.